This TCR beta chain originates from a study of blood T cell repertoires in COVID-19. Overall study: Italy, Spain and the United States were the sources of the convalescent and acute COVID-19 samples.

This clone was observed a few times. TCRdb's copy holds only in-frame clones and misses some; the assay was immunoSEQ multiplex PCR. This sample has some 150,000 clones; more than 75% occur once, and the top ten carry 1% to 1.5%. The CDR3 totals 12 residues. The V gene's germline CDR1 is SQVTM and CDR2 ANQGSEA. J was trimmed by 2 bases and V by 6 bases; bases with no gene match: 3. Grouping used clinical history reported by participants in a survey and questionnaire. Sequenced input: PBMCs or T cells enriched from blood (not recorded which). The sequence was collected from a human donor with acute COVID-19. The donor label of this sample is uncertain. The chain links TRBV29-1 to TRBJ2-7; TRBD1 agrees at 8 bases. DNA for the CDR3: TGCAGCGTGGGACAGGACCCCTACGAGCAGTACTTC. It yields the protein CSVGQDPYEQYF.